A selection of T cell receptor beta chains follows, all from one sample in a study of blood T cells in healthy people across ages. TCRdb redid the calling of the 5' RACE reads with MiXCR, one entry per CDR3 protein. The sample has 920,000 or so distinct CDR3 sequences; less than 50% are singletons. The sequenced sample was blood. These receptors were collected from a woman aged 55-69 years in good health. CDR3s leave out the opening cysteine and the closing phenylalanine or tryptophan. Clone size is stated in some rows and not others, as once, few, many or a class when expanded.

j_gene: TRBJ2-7; abundance: few; v_gene: TRBV10-3; CDR3aa: AISDSTSYEQY
j_gene: TRBJ2-1; abundance: many; v_gene: TRBV28; CDR3aa: ASSLRDRGPLARGYNEQF
j_gene: TRBJ1-2; abundance: few; v_gene: TRBV20-1; CDR3aa: SARQGALYGYT
j_gene: TRBJ2-5; abundance: many; v_gene: TRBV27; CDR3aa: ASSLVGPNRAQY
j_gene: TRBJ1-2; abundance: NA; v_gene: TRBV27; CDR3aa: ASSFGRANYGYT
j_gene: TRBJ2-7; abundance: NA; v_gene: TRBV12-3/TRBV12-4; CDR3aa: ASTRQGSGEQY
j_gene: TRBJ2-7; abundance: few; v_gene: TRBV3-1; CDR3aa: ASSQVRGEQY
j_gene: TRBJ2-3; abundance: NA; v_gene: TRBV29-1; CDR3aa: SVVPGAWTDTLY
j_gene: TRBJ2-1; abundance: few; v_gene: TRBV27; CDR3aa: ASSLSIAGGDNEQF
j_gene: TRBJ2-3; abundance: once; v_gene: TRBV11-1; CDR3aa: ASSFVGPGLPADTQY
j_gene: NA; abundance: NA; v_gene: TRBV20-1; CDR3aa: SAPGGTYEQY
j_gene: TRBJ2-1; abundance: NA; v_gene: TRBV29-1; CDR3aa: SVVARFGQSSYNEQF
j_gene: TRBJ2-1; abundance: NA; v_gene: TRBV30; CDR3aa: AWSVLTSGGEQF